The 21 T cell receptor beta chains below all came from one sample that was sequenced in a study of blood T cell repertoires in COVID-19. Using immunoSEQ multiplex PCR, the repertoire was profiled, and TCRdb retains in-frame clones only, with some absent. This table holds 120,000 to 150,000 clones, roughly 86% found once. The sample comprised peripheral blood. The receptor set was obtained from a human donor with acute or convalescent COVID-19. The donor label of this sample is uncertain.

The V call is TRBV9, the J call TRBJ1-1; D unclear. This CDR3 is built from 13 residues. Trimming shortened V by 4 bases and J by 5 bases, and 12 bases separated the two germline ends. Germline V gene lookup returns CDR1 SGDLS and CDR2 YYNGEE. The CDR3 coding sequence is TGTGCCAGCAGCTTCACGCAGGTTACTGAAGCTTTCTTT. Translating it yields CASSFTQVTEAFF.

The chain employs TRBV5-1 and TRBJ1-5; the D is unclear. Trimming stripped 4 bases from V and 6 bases from J, with 17 bases between. The CDR3 sequence is 15 residues long. Looked up from germline, CDR1 is SGHRS and CDR2 is YFSETQ. CDR3: CASSPGEGKGQPQHF. The CDR3 coding sequence is TGCGCCAGCAGCCCTGGCGAGGGTAAGGGTCAGCCCCAGCATTTT.

This chain links TRBV6-6 with TRBJ1-2; perhaps TRBD1 as D (6 bases). Trimming shortened V by 5 bases and J by 4 bases, and 26 bases separated the two germline ends. CDR1 and CDR2 (germline): MNHNY, SVGAGI (reference sequence). The CDR3 totals 18 residues. The CDR3 sequence: CASSPPGAGPAVGYGYTF. CDR3 DNA sequence: TGTGCCAGCAGTCCCCCAGGGGCAGGGCCCGCAGTCGGCTATGGCTACACCTTC.

This chain joins TRBV4-1 and TRBJ1-2; D gene unclear. Per germline, CDR1 MGHRA and CDR2 YSYEKL. CDR3 length: 16 amino acids. The V end was cut by 1 base, the J end by 8 bases, with 20 bases between. The CDR3 sequence is CASSQGRRIRSGGYTF. DNA of the CDR3: TGCGCCAGCAGCCAAGGGAGGAGAATTAGATCGGGCGGCTACACCTTC.

The chain uses TRBV10-1 and TRBJ2-1; 8 bases agree with TRBD2. The CDR3 contains 16 residues. With V trimmed by 3 bases and J by 4 bases, 8 bases remained unmatched. Germline V lookup: CDR1 WNHNN, CDR2 SYGVQD (reference sequence). The DNA for the CDR3 is TGCGCCAGCAGTGATCCGGGGGGGCCTCGGTACAATGAGCAGTTCTTC. Residues: CASSDPGGPRYNEQFF.

This rearrangement joins TRBV2 to TRBJ1-2; 10 positions agree with TRBD1. Germline V lookup: CDR1 SNHLY, CDR2 FYNNEI. Trimming removed 6 bases from V and 3 bases from J; junction bases left unmatched: 4. The CDR3 loop spans 14 amino acids. The CDR3 region is CASSRQGADYGYTF. CDR3 coding DNA: TGTGCCAGCAGCAGACAGGGGGCTGACTATGGCTACACCTTC. Together with reference TRBV2 and TRBJ1-2, the CDR3 gives the full variable domain: EPEVTQTPSHQVTQMGQEVILRCVPISNHLYFYWYRQILGQKVEFLVSFYNNEISEKSEIFDDQFSVERPDGSNFTLKIRSTKLEDSAMYFCASSRQGADYGYTFGSGTRLTVV.

This sequence joins TRBV29-1 and TRBJ2-7; either TRBD1 or TRBD2 may fit D (5 bases each). Trimming removed 4 bases at V and 0 bases at J, with 13 bases between. This CDR3 has 14 amino acids. Per germline, CDR1 SQVTM and CDR2 ANQGSEA. The CDR3 here is CSVVEGRSSYEQYF. CDR3 in DNA: TGCAGCGTTGTAGAGGGGCGGAGCTCCTACGAGCAGTACTTC.

This chain joins TRBV4-2 and TRBJ1-2; no clear D. This CDR3 has 15 amino acids. Germline V lookup: CDR1 LGHNA, CDR2 YNFKEQ. V lost 5 bases and J 4 bases, leaving 17 bases between the germline ends. The CDR3 loop is CASSRERGTTYGYTF. The CDR3 region has the DNA TGTGCCAGCAGCAGAGAACGGGGTACTACCTATGGCTACACCTTC.

This chain joins TRBV7-8 and TRBJ1-5; D is uncertain. This CDR3 is built from 16 residues. CDR1 is SGHVS, CDR2 FQNEAQ, per germline. The V and J ends lost 1 base and 4 bases respectively, with 14 bases between them. CDR3 in DNA: TGTGCCAGCAGCTTAGAAAGTAGTATGGAGAATCAGCCCCAGCATTTT. Its protein is CASSLESSMENQPQHF. Using reference TRBV7-8 and TRBJ1-5 for the parts outside the CDR3, the full variable domain is GAGVSQSPRYKVAKRGQDVALRCDPISGHVSLFWYQQALGQGPEFLTYFQNEAQLDKSGLPSDRFFAERPEGSVSTLKIQRTQQEDSAVYLCASSLESSMENQPQHFGDGTRLSIL.

The V gene is TRBV19, the J gene TRBJ1-5, with TRBD1 as a possible D gene (5 bases). The ends were cut back, 7 bases at V and 2 bases at J, with 15 bases in the middle. The CDR3 contains 15 residues. CDR1 is LNHDA and CDR2 is SQIVND in the germline V gene (reference sequence). The CDR3 loop is CASTDGGAGNQPQHF. For the CDR3, the DNA is TGTGCCAGTACAGATGGAGGGGCGGGCAATCAGCCCCAGCATTTT.

This clone was recorded only once. The V and J genes are TRBV10-2 and TRBJ1-1; D is unresolved. Germline assignment: CDR1 WSHSY and CDR2 SAAADI. The length of the CDR3 is 13 residues. The germline V and J ends were trimmed by 7 bases and 4 bases, with 13 bases remaining between them. As DNA, the CDR3 is TGCGCCAGCAAATCGGGGTTTGGCACTGAAGCTTTCTTT. The encoded protein is CASKSGFGTEAFF.

This chain links TRBV7-9 with TRBJ2-2; D unclear. Germline CDR1 is SEHNR and CDR2 is FQNEAQ (reference sequence). The V gene lost 1 base and the J gene lost 7 bases, with 4 bases spanning the gap. The CDR3 has 12 amino acids. The CDR3 is CASSLVNGELFF. The CDR3 DNA follows: TGTGCCAGCAGCTTAGTTAACGGGGAGCTGTTTTTT. Full variable domain (outside the CDR3, taken from reference TRBV7-9 and TRBJ2-2): DTGVSQNPRHKITKRGQNVTFRCDPISEHNRLYWYRQTLGQGPEFLTYFQNEAQLEKSRLLSDRFSAERPKGSFSTLEIQRTEQGDSAMYLCASSLVNGELFFGEGSRLTVL.

The rearrangement joins TRBV7-2 to TRBJ2-5; no firm D call. The CDR3 runs 15 residues. Trimming shortened V by 4 bases and J by 4 bases, and 16 bases separated the two germline ends. CDR1 and CDR2 (germline): SGHTA, FQGNSA. The CDR3 DNA reads TGTGCCAGCAGCTCAGCCCGAACAGAAGTAGAGACCCAGTACTTC. Protein sequence: CASSSARTEVETQYF.

The J gene is TRBJ2-2, the V gene TRBV4-2, with TRBD2 matching 11 bases. Germline V gives CDR1 LGHNA, CDR2 YNFKEQ. This CDR3 has 18 amino acids. The trim removed 0 bases at V and 2 bases at J, leaving 5 bases unmatched. The CDR3 coding sequence is TGTGCCAGCAGCCAAGATAACCTAGCGGGGGGTAACACCGGGGAGCTGTTTTTT. Amino acids: CASSQDNLAGGNTGELFF.

The V call is TRBV28, the J call TRBJ2-3, with 8 bases lining up with TRBD1. Per the germline V gene, CDR1 is MDHEN and CDR2 is SYDVKM. J lost 2 bases, V lost 2 bases, and 3 bases had no gene match. This CDR3 is built from 15 residues. DNA for the CDR3: TGTGCCAGCAGTTTAAGGACAGGGCACACAGATACGCAGTATTTT. Encoded protein: CASSLRTGHTDTQYF. The complete variable domain, with remaining parts taken from reference TRBV28 and TRBJ2-3, reads DVKVTQSSRYLVKRTGEKVFLECVQDMDHENMFWYRQDPGLGLRLIYFSYDVKMKEKGDIPEGYSVSREKKERFSLILESASTNQTSMYLCASSLRTGHTDTQYFGPGTRLTVL.

This sequence joins TRBV30 and TRBJ1-5; D possibly corresponds to TRBD1 (6 bases). V lost 1 base, J lost 8 bases, and 9 bases lay in between. The CDR3 runs 12 residues. Germline V gene sequence: CDR1 GTSNPN, CDR2 SVGIG (reference sequence). CDR3: CAWSAGGKPQHF. Written as DNA, the CDR3 is TGTGCCTGGAGTGCGGGGGGCAAGCCCCAGCATTTT.

This chain links TRBV5-1 with TRBJ1-2; tentative D call: TRBD1 (5 bases). The CDR3 extends over 17 amino acids. V shed 4 bases and J shed 4 bases, with 23 bases lying between them. Germline V CDR1 and CDR2: SGHRS, YFSETQ. Here the CDR3 reads CASSQGLGGQGAYGYTF. The CDR3, as DNA: TGCGCCAGCAGCCAAGGCTTGGGAGGGCAAGGGGCCTATGGCTACACCTTC.

This chain links TRBV7-2 with TRBJ2-5; TRBD1 aligns across 9 bases. V lost 4 bases and J lost 5; bases outside the gene matches: 8. Germline CDR1 SGHTA, CDR2 FQGNSA. The CDR3 is 15 amino acids. CDR3 DNA: TGTGCCAGCAGCTGGAGTGGACAGGGGTGGGAGACCCAGTACTTC. Translated, it gives CASSWSGQGWETQYF. Drawing the rest from reference TRBV7-2 and TRBJ2-5, the complete variable domain is GAGVSQSPSNKVTEKGKDVELRCDPISGHTALYWYRQSLGQGLEFLIYFQGNSAPDKSGLPSDRFSAERTGGSVSTLTIQRTQQEDSAVYLCASSWSGQGWETQYFGPGTRLLVL.

The chain carries TRBV5-1 and TRBJ1-1; 7 positions match TRBD1. There are 14 residues in the CDR3. J gave up 1 base and V 3 bases, and 3 bases lay outside the gene matches. Germline V CDR1 and CDR2: SGHRS, YFSETQ. The CDR3 region has the DNA TGCGCCAGCAGCTCCGGGGACAGGAACACTGAAGCTTTCTTT. Its translation is CASSSGDRNTEAFF.

The chain recombines TRBV30 with TRBJ2-5; D ambiguous. Trimming removed 2 bases at V and 2 bases at J, with 12 bases between. The CDR3 consists of 14 residues. CDR1 and CDR2 (germline): GTSNPN, SVGIG (reference sequence). CDR3 loop: CAWSPYRFQETQYF. The CDR3 region has the DNA TGTGCCTGGAGTCCGTATCGGTTTCAAGAGACCCAGTACTTC.

The chain links TRBV5-6 to TRBJ2-2; 11 nucleotides line up with TRBD1. CDR1 is SGHDT and CDR2 is YYEEEE in the germline V gene. V gave up 4 bases and J gave up 5 bases; unmatched junction bases: 13. This CDR3 contains 18 residues. The CDR3 reads CASSPAPGQGARTGELFF. In DNA form, the CDR3 reads TGTGCCAGCAGCCCCGCACCTGGACAGGGGGCAAGGACCGGGGAGCTGTTTTTT.